This record covers a single TCR beta chain. Its antigen is not known. The repertoire was sequenced with immunoSEQ multiplex PCR; TCRdb's copy has only in-frame clones and lacks some. The table has tens of thousands of clones, about 80% seen once; the top ten hold approximately 20%. The source of the sample is a study of graft-versus-host responses after intestinal transplantation. At the level of the study: Isolated intestinal, liver-intestinal, or multivisceral transplants had been given to the recipients. Recipients across the board were started on anti-thymocyte globulin induction, then kept on tacrolimus and steroids for around 3 years. Findings of the study overall: Investigators detected GvH clones in recipient marrow, with some emerging earlier in ileum or blood. The presence of high graft-versus-host to host-versus-graft clonal ratios in allografts characterized patients with graft-donor T cell macrochimerism.

V was cut by 2 bases and J by 5 bases, with 12 bases left in between. CDR1 MNHEY and CDR2 SMNVEV come from the germline V gene (reference sequence). This CDR3 comprises 14 residues. This sequence was found in a human donor who received an intestinal transplant. This chain uses TRBV27 with TRBJ2-5; D is possibly TRBD2 (5 bases). Here the sequenced sample was unstimulated CD8+ T cells sorted from spleen or lymph node cells, taken before intestinal transplant. The CDR3 sequence is CASSLEPTGETQYF. The DNA for the CDR3 is TGTGCCAGCAGTTTAGAACCAACGGGGGAGACCCAGTACTTC.